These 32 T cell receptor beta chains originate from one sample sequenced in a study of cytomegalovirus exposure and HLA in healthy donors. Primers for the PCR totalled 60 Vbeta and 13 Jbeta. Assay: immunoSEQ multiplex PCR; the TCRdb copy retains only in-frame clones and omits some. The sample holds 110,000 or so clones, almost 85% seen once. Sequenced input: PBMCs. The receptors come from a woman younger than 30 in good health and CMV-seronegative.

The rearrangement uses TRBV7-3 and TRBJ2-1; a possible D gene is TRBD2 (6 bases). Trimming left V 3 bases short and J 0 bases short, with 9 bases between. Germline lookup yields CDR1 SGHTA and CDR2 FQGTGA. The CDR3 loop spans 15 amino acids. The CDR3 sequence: CASSLAGSSYNEQFF. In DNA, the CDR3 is TGTGCCAGCAGCTTGGCGGGAAGCTCCTACAATGAGCAGTTCTTC.

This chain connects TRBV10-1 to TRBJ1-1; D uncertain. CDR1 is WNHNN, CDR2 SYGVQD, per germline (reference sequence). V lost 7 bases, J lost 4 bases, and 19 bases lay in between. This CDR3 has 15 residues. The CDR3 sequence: CASTPQRTGSTEAFF. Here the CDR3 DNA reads TGCGCCAGCACCCCCCAAAGAACGGGGTCCACTGAAGCTTTCTTT.

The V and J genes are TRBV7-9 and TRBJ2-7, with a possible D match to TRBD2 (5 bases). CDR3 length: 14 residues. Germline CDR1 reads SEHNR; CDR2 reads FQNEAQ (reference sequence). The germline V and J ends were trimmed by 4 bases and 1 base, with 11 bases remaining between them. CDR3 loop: CASSSSGSSYEQYF. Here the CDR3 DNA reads TGTGCCAGCAGCTCCTCGGGGTCGTCCTACGAGCAGTACTTC.

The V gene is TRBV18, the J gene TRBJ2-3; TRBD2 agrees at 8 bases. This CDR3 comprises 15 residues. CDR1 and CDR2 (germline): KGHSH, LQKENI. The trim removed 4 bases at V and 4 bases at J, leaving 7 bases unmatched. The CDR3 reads CASSLRLAPPDTQYF. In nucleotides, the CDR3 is TGTGCCAGCTCACTACGACTAGCGCCGCCAGATACGCAGTATTTT. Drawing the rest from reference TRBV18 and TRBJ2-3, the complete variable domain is NAGVMQNPRHLVRRRGQEARLRCSPMKGHSHVYWYRQLPEEGLKFMVYLQKENIIDESGMPKERFSAEFPKEGPSILRIQQVVRGDSAAYFCASSLRLAPPDTQYFGPGTRLTVL.

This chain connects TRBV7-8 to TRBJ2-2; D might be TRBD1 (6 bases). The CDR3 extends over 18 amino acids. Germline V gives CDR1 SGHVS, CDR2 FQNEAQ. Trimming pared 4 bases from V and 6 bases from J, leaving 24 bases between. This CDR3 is CASSSPPLRGGNAGELFF. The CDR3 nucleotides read TGTGCCAGCAGCTCACCCCCCCTACGAGGGGGAAATGCCGGGGAGCTGTTTTTT. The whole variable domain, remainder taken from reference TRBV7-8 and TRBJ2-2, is GAGVSQSPRYKVAKRGQDVALRCDPISGHVSLFWYQQALGQGPEFLTYFQNEAQLDKSGLPSDRFFAERPEGSVSTLKIQRTQQEDSAVYLCASSSPPLRGGNAGELFFGEGSRLTVL.

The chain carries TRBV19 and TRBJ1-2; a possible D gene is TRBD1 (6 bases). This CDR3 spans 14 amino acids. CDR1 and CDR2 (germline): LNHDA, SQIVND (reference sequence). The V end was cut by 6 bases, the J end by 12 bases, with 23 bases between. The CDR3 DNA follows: TGTGCCAGTAGCACATTGGGTGGGGGCGCGAGCAACACCTTC. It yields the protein CASSTLGGGASNTF.

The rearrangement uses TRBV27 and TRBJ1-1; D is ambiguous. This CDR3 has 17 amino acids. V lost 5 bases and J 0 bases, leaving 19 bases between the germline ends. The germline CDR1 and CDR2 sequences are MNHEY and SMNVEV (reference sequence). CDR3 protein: CASSPPPGRPMNTEAFF. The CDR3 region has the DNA TGTGCCAGCAGTCCCCCCCCGGGGAGACCAATGAACACTGAAGCTTTCTTT.

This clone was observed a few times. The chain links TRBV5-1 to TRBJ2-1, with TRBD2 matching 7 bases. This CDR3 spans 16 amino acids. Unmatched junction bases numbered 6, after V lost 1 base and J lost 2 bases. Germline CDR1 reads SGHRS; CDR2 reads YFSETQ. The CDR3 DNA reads TGCGCCAGCAGCTTGTTTGGGGACTACACCTACAATGAGCAGTTCTTC. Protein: CASSLFGDYTYNEQFF.

CDR3 bases: TGTGCCAGCAGTTTGGGAGGCAGCCTCCTCTTGACTGAAGCTTTCTTT. It encodes CASSLGGSLLLTEAFF. The chain combines TRBV27 with TRBJ1-1; D remains ambiguous. Germline V gene sequence: CDR1 MNHEY, CDR2 SMNVEV (reference sequence). The V end lost 3 bases, the J end lost 5 bases, and 19 bases lay between the germline ends. The CDR3 totals 16 residues.

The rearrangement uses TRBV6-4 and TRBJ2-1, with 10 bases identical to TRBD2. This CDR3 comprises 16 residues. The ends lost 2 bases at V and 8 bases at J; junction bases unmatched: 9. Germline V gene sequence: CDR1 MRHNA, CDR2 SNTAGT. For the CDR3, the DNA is TGTGCCAGCAGTGACGAAAGCGGGAGGGGATGGGATGAGCAGTTCTTC. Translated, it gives CASSDESGRGWDEQFF.

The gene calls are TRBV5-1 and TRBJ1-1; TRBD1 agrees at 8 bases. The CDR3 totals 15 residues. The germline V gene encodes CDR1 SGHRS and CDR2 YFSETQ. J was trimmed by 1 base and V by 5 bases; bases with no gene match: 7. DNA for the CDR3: TGCGCCAGCAGACCAGGGGGCGATGGGAACACTGAAGCTTTCTTT. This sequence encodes CASRPGGDGNTEAFF.

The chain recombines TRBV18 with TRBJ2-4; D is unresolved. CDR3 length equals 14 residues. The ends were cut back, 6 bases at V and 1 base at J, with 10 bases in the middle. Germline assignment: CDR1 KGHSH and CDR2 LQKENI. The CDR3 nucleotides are TGTGCCAGCTCTTCAACCGGGGCCAAAAACATTCAGTACTTC. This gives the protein CASSSTGAKNIQYF.

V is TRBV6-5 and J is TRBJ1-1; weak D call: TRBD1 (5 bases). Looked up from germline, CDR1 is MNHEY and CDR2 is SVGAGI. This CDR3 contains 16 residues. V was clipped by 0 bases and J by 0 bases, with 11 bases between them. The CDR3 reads CASSYSEGLMNTEAFF. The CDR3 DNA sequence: TGTGCCAGCAGTTACTCGGAGGGGCTGATGAACACTGAAGCTTTCTTT.

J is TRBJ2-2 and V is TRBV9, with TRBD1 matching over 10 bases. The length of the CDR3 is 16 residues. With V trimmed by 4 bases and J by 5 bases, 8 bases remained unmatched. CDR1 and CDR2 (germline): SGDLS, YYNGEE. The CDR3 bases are TGTGCCAGCAGCTTCTCCGGGACAGGGGTAACCGGGGAGCTGTTTTTT. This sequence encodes CASSFSGTGVTGELFF.

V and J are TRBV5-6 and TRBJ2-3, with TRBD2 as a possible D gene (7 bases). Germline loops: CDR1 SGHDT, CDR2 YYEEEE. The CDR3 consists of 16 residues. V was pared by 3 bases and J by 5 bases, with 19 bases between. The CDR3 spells CASSWGQREVGDTQYF. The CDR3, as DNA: TGTGCCAGCAGCTGGGGGCAGCGGGAAGTGGGAGATACGCAGTATTTT.

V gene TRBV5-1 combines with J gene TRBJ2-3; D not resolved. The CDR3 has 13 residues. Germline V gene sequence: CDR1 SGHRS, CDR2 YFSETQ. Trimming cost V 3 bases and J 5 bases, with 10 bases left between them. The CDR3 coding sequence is TGCGCCAGCAGCTCTTCTACGTTAGATACGCAGTATTTT. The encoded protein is CASSSSTLDTQYF. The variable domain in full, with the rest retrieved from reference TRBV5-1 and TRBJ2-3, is KAGVTQTPRYLIKTRGQQVTLSCSPISGHRSVSWYQQTPGQGLQFLFEYFSETQRNKGNFPGRFSGRQFSNSRSEMNVSTLELGDSALYLCASSSSTLDTQYFGPGTRLTVL.

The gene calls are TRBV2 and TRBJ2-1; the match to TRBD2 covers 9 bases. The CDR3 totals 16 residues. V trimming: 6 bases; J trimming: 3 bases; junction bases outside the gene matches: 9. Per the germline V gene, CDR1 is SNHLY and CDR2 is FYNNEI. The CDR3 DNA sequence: TGTGCCAGCAGCGAGTCAAAGCGGGAGGACTACAATGAGCAGTTCTTC. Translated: CASSESKREDYNEQFF.

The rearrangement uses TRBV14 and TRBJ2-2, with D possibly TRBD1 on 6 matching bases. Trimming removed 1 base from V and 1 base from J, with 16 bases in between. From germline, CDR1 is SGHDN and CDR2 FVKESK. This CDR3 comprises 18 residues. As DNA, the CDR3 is TGTGCCAGCAGCCAAGCCCAGGGGCGGCCTATGAACACCGGGGAGCTGTTTTTT. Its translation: CASSQAQGRPMNTGELFF.

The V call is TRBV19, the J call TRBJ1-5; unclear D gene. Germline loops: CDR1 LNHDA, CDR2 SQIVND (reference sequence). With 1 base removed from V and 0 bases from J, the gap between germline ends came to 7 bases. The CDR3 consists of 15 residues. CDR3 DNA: TGTGCCAGTAGTATAGTCCCCTATAGCAATCAGCCCCAGCATTTT. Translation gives CASSIVPYSNQPQHF.

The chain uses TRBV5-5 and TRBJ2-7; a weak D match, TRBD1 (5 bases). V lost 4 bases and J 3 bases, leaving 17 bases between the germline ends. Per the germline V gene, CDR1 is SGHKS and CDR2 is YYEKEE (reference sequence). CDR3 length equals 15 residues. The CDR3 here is CASSPGPTVFYEQYF. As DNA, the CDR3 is TGTGCCAGCAGCCCAGGACCGACAGTGTTCTACGAGCAGTACTTC.

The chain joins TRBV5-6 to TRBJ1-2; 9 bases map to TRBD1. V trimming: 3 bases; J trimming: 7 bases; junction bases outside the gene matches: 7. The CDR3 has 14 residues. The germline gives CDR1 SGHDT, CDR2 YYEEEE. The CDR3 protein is CASSSGGQGFGYTF. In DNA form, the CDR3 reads TGTGCCAGCAGCTCCGGGGGACAGGGATTTGGCTACACCTTC.

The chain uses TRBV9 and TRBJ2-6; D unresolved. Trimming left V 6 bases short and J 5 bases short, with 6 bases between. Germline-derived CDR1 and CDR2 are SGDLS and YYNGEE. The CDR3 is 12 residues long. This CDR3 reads CASKSWANVLTF. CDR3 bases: TGTGCCAGCAAAAGCTGGGCCAACGTCCTGACTTTC.

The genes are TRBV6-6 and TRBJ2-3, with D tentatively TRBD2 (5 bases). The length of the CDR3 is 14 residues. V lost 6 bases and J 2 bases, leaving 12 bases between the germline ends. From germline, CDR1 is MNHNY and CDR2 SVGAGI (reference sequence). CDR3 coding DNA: TGTGCCAGCAGCGAGGGAAGAGACACAGATACGCAGTATTTT. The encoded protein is CASSEGRDTDTQYF.

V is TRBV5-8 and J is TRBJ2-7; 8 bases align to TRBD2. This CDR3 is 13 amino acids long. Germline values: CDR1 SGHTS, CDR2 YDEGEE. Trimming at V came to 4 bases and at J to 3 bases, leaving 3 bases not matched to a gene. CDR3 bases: TGTGCCAGCAGCGCCGGGACTAGCTACGAGCAGTACTTC. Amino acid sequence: CASSAGTSYEQYF.

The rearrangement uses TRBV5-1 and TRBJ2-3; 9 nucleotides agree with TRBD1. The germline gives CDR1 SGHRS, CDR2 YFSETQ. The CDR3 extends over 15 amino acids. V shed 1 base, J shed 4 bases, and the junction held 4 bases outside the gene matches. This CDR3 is CASSLIQGAADTQYF. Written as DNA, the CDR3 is TGCGCCAGCAGCTTGATACAGGGGGCGGCAGATACGCAGTATTTT.

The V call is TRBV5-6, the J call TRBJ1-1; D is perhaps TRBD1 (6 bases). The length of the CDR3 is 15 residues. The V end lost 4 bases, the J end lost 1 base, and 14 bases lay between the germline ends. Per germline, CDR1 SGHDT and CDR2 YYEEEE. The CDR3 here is CASSLPGGANTEAFF. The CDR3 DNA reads TGTGCCAGCAGCCTCCCGGGGGGCGCGAACACTGAAGCTTTCTTT.

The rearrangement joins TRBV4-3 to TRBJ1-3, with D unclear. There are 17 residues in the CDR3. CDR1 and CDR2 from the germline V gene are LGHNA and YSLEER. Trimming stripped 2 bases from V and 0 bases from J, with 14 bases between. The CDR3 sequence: CASSQTIGKLSGNTIYF. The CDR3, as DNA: TGCGCCAGCAGCCAAACAATCGGGAAGCTCTCTGGAAACACCATATATTTT.

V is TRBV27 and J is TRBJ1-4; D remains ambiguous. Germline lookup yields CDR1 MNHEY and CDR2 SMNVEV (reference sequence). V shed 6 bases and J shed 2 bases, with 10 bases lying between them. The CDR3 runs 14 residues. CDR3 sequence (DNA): TGTGCCAGCAGCCTGAGGAAGACTAATGAAAAACTGTTTTTT. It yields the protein CASSLRKTNEKLFF. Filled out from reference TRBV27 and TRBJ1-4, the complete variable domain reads EAQVTQNPRYLITVTGKKLTVTCSQNMNHEYMSWYRQDPGLGLRQIYYSMNVEVTDKGDVPEGYKVSRKEKRNFPLILESPSPNQTSLYFCASSLRKTNEKLFFGSGTQLSVL.

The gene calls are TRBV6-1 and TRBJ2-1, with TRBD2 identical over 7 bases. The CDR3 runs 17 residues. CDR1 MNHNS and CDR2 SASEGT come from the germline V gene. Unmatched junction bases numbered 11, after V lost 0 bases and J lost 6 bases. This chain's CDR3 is CASSEAGWLADSNEQFF. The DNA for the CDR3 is TGTGCCAGCAGTGAAGCGGGCTGGCTAGCGGACTCCAATGAGCAGTTCTTC.

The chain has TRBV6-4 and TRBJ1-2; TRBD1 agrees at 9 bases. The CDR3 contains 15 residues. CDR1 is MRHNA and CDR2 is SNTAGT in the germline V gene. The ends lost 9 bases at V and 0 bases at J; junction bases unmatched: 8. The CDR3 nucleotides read TGTGCCAGTCCGGGACAGGGATCGGCTAACTATGGCTACACCTTC. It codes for CASPGQGSANYGYTF.

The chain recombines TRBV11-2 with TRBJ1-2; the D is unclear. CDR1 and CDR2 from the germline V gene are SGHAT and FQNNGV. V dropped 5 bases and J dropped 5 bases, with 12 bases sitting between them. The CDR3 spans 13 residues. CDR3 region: CASSLDGGYGYTF. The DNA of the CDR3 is TGTGCCAGCAGCCTGGACGGCGGGTATGGCTACACCTTC.

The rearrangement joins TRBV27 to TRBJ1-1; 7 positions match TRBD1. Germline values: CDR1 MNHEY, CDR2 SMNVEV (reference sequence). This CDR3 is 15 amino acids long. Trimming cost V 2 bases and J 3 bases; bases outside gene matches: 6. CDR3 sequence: CASSLKRGLYTEAFF. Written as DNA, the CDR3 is TGTGCCAGCAGTTTAAAGAGGGGGCTCTACACTGAAGCTTTCTTT.